The T cell receptor beta chain described here comes from a study of T and B cells in COVID-19 patients (TCRdb year 2020). For the wider study: Using TRB and IGH repertoire sequencing of peripheral blood, the study characterized adaptive immunity in COVID-19 patients who had active infection or had recovered. The recovered cohort included more than 15 patients who contributed under 25 samples, and most of those patients had mild to moderate COVID-19 that was managed on an outpatient basis. Patients in the recovered cohort had a median age of around 30 years, compared with 55 to 85 years for patients in the active-infection cohort. In the active-infection cohort, 12 of 20 patients were critically ill and required mechanical ventilation or ECMO. Comorbidities linked to unfavorable COVID-19 outcome were present in about 90% of the roughly 20 patients in the active-infection cohort. Over 7 million TCR sequences were analysed from a TCR and BCR sequence repository that comprised some 40 patients and 65 to 75 time points. A couple of patients belonged to both the recovered and active cohorts because samples were available from active disease and after recovery. Repertoire analyses used an age-matched reference group of nearly 40 healthy donors who were negative for COVID-19 antibodies as the comparison. As many as 9 follow-up blood samples were taken per patient, and some of the samples covered different disease stages within the same individual. General findings and caveats noted by the study authors: The size of the cohort was considered insufficient for assessing HLA contributions to COVID-19 susceptibility or severity. A total of roughly 2,000 exclusive TCR clusters, including approximately 30 low-pGen clusters, were found in the recovered cohort. In patients with COVID-19, the usage of TRBV/TRBJ genes was reported to be strongly skewed. Specific T cell subsets (CD4+/Treg/CD8+) and sorted SARS-CoV-2-responsive or tetramer+ T cells had not yet been sequenced, and these experiments were ongoing. TRB repertoires were found to be highly clonal in active COVID-19, whereas diversity and richness at recovery were found to rise above healthy donor levels. Blood samples from mildly ill patients during symptoms and early samples from severe cases were scarce. It was stated that prospective validation of the reported TCR clusters was required before the clusters could be put to clinical use.

This sample was sequenced with an Illumina MiSeq. Multiplex PCR with BIOMED2 TRB-A/B primer pools was used to amplify the TRB rearrangements. Illumina-compatible adapters and 7-nucleotide sample barcodes were attached to the amplicons in two consecutive PCRs. All library PCRs used Phusion HS II polymerase. Amplicons were gel-purified with the NucleoSpin Gel and PCR Clean-up kit, quantified on Qubit, and pooled at approximately 4 nM. Before Illumina next-generation sequencing, the quality of the amplicon pool was assessed on an Agilent 2100 Bioanalyzer. Processing in the source paper ran as follows. Annotation of TRB rearrangements was done in MiXCR 3.0.8 with the default MiXCR reference library. Non-productive reads and sequences with fewer than 2 reads were excluded, and each unique CDR3 nucleotide sequence counted as one clone. Clonality, diversity, richness and V-J gene usage were computed in R 3.5.1. GLIPH2 was used for TCR clustering by CDR3 similarity, and generation probabilities were calculated by OLGA. Only GLIPH2 clusters with at least four unique TCR clonotypes present in at least three individuals were retained. Clones were called with MiXCR by TCRdb after fastp trimmed the public reads at Q25, and only in-frame beta chains were retained. Each entry is one CDR3 protein sequence, shown with its most common DNA and genes. The authors' filters were not applied to this entry. Present in this sample are nearly 15,000 distinct CDR3 sequences, about 29% of which were seen just once. The ten largest clones add up to about 1% of the sample.

The CDR3 runs 16 residues from the cysteine to the phenylalanine. The retained sequence is limited to the CDR3, 48 bases, with the frame set at the first base. The junction shows trimming of 4 bases on V and 2 bases on J, and the gene matches do not reach 9 bases of it. CDR1 and CDR2 are read off the germline V gene (reference sequence) as SGHNT and YYREEE. Worth noting for this clonotype: The clone's antigen remains unknown. Nothing much larger sits one base from this clone, and base qualities are not available.

TRB repertoires were amplified from approximately 250-500 ng of genomic DNA extracted from blood. The sequencing sample was made of blood. This sequence uses TRBV5-4 and TRBJ1-2; TRBD1 lines up with 9 middle nucleotides. This TCR came from a human donor who had recovered from COVID-19. The CDR3 is CASSRTGTGRNYGYTF. Read as DNA, the sequence is TGTGCCAGCAGCCGCACCGGGACAGGGAGAAACTATGGCTACACCTTC.